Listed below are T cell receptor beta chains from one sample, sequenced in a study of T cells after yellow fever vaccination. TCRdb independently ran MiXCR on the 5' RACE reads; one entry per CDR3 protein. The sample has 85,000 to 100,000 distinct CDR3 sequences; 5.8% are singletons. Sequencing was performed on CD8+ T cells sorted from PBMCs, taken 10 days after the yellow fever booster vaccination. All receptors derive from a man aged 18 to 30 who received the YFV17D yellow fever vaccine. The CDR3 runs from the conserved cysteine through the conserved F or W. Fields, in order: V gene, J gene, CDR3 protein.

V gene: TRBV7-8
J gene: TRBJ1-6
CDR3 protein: CASSLGQTDNSPLHF

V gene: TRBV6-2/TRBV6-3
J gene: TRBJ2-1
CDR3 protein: CASSVYNEQFF

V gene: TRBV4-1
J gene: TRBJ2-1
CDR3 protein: CASSPGLAGDFRGFF

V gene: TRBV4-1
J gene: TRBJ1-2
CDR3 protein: CASSQGRGYTF

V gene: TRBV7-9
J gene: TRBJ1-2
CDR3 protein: CASSLGREDYYGYTF

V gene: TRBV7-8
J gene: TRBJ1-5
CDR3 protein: CASSPHPGQGREPQHF

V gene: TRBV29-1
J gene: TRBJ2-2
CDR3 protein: CSGAGTANTGELFF

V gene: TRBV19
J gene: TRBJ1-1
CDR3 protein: CASSIDSGTLNTEAFF

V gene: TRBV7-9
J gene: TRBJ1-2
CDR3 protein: CASTQRPVGGYTF

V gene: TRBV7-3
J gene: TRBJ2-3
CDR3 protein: CASSITSRVADTQYF

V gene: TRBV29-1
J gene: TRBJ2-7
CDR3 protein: CSVTTGQSYEQYF

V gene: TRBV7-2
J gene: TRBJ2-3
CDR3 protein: CASSFEAPGGFDTQYF

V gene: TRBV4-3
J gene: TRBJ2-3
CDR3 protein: CASSSPGHAAQDTQYF

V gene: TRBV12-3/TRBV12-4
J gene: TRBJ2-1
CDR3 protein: CASLPTGNVAYNEQFF

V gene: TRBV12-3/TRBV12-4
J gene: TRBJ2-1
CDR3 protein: CASSTTGGWGNEQFF

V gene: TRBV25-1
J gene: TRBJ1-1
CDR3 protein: CASRGGLNLNTEAFF